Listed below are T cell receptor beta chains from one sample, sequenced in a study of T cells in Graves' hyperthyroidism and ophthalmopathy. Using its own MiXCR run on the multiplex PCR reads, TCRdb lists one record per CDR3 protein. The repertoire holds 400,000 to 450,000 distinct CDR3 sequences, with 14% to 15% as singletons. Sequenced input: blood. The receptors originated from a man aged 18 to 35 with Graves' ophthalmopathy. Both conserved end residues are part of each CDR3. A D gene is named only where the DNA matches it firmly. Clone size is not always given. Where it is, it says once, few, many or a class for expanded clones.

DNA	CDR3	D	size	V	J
TGTGCCAGCAGCTTGGGGGCTTCTTACTCCTACGAGCAGTACTTC	CASSLGASYSYEQYF	.	many	TRBV7-2	TRBJ2-7
TGTGCCAGCAGTACCCTGTGGGGAGTAGCCGAGCAGTACTTC	CASSTLWGVAEQYF	.	many	TRBV27	TRBJ2-7
TGTGCCACCAGCGACCGGAGGGGGGAGATTCCTCAGCCCCAGCATTTT	CATSDRRGEIPQPQHF	.	many	TRBV15	TRBJ1-5
TGCAGTGGAAAGGAGACAGGGGGGATTCAGTACTTC	CSGKETGGIQYF	TRBD1	many	TRBV20-1	TRBJ2-4
TGTGCCAGCAGGAGACTAGCGCCGAACACCGGGGAGCTGTTTTTT	CASRRLAPNTGELFF	TRBD2	many	TRBV2	TRBJ2-2
TGTGCCAGCAGTTTGGAGCGGGGGGCAGGGACCCAGTACTTC	CASSLERGAGTQYF	TRBD2	many	TRBV6-1	TRBJ2-5
TGTGCCAGCAGCTTAGTTGGCCTGACCACCTACGAGCAGTACTTC	CASSLVGLTTYEQYF	.	many	TRBV7-9	TRBJ2-7
TGTGCCAGCAGTTTATCAGGGGGCCGGACCGGGGAGCTGTTTTTT	CASSLSGGRTGELFF	TRBD1	.	TRBV28	TRBJ2-2
TGTGCCAGTAGTAGCCAACAGGGGTACGAAAACATTCAGTACTTC	CASSSQQGYENIQYF	TRBD1	.	TRBV19	TRBJ2-4
TGTGCCAGCTCGGAGCAGGGGGCGAACACCGGGGAGCTGTTTTTT	CASSEQGANTGELFF	TRBD1	.	TRBV18	TRBJ2-2
TGTGCCTGGAATCCCCAGGGGTCCGGGGAGCTGTTTTTT	CAWNPQGSGELFF	.	.	TRBV30	TRBJ2-2
TGTGCCAGCAGCTTGGCATCCCCAGGGTACACAGATACGCAGTATTTT	CASSLASPGYTDTQYF	.	.	TRBV5-5	TRBJ2-3
TGTGCCAGTAGTATTGCCCACGACACCCGCACAGATACGCAGTATTTT	CASSIAHDTRTDTQYF	.	many	TRBV19	TRBJ2-3
TGCGCCAGCAGTCAAAGAGAAGGGGCGTCGGGCTATGGCTACACCTTC	CASSQREGASGYGYTF	.	many	TRBV5-1	TRBJ1-2
TGTGCCAGCCTAAACTCTGGGGCCAACGTCCTGACTTTC	CASLNSGANVLTF	.	few	TRBV11-3	TRBJ2-6
TGTGCCATCAGTGAGACCGGGGACTATGGCTACACCTTC	CAISETGDYGYTF	.	many	TRBV10-3	TRBJ1-2
TGTGCCTGGAGCGTGGCGTGGCCGGCCGGGGAGCTGTTTTTT	CAWSVAWPAGELFF	.	many	TRBV30	TRBJ2-2
TGTGCCACCAGTGAGCAACTAGGGACTGATACGCAGTATTTT	CATSEQLGTDTQYF	.	many	TRBV24-1	TRBJ2-3
TGTGCCAGCAGCCAAGGTTTTTGGGAACTCACCGGGGAGCTGTTTTTT	CASSQGFWELTGELFF	.	many	TRBV3-1	TRBJ2-2
TGTGCCAGCAGCCAACTCCTTAGCGGGGGACCCTACGAGCAGTACTTC	CASSQLLSGGPYEQYF	TRBD2	many	TRBV3-1	TRBJ2-7
TGCGCCAGCAGTCGGTTTCGGGGGACCCAAGAGACCCAGTTCTTC	CASSRFRGTQETQFF	.	.	TRBV5-1	TRBJ2-1
TGTGCCAGCAGGGAGGGGGACATTCAGTACTTC	CASREGDIQYF	.	.	TRBV6-1	TRBJ2-4
TGCGCCAGCAACATACAGGGGCAAGAGACCCAGTACTTC	CASNIQGQETQYF	TRBD1	few	TRBV5-1	TRBJ2-5
TGCAGTGCTAGAGGCGGGAGCTGGAACGAGCAGTACTTC	CSARGGSWNEQYF	TRBD2	few	TRBV20-1	TRBJ2-7
TGTGCCAGCAGTGAATTGACAGCCGGAAACACCATATATTTT	CASSELTAGNTIYF	.	many	TRBV2	TRBJ1-3
TGCAGTGCTCCCCTGTGGCAGGGAGGCCACGAGCAGTACTTC	CSAPLWQGGHEQYF	.	many	TRBV20-1	TRBJ2-7
TGTGCCAGCAGCCACAGTGGGAGGGGAGTGGGGACTGAGCGGATCCACAATCAGCCCCAGCATTTT	CASSHSGRGVGTERIHNQPQHF	.	few	TRBV14	TRBJ1-5
TGTGCCAGCAGTTGGGACCGAGAATATGGCTACACCTTC	CASSWDREYGYTF	.	many	TRBV12-3/TRBV12-4	TRBJ1-2
TGTGCCAGCAGTGGTGACTCCCTTGGGAATGAGCAGTTCTTC	CASSGDSLGNEQFF	.	many	TRBV6-1	TRBJ2-1
TGCGCCAGCAAGCGTGCTAGCGAGGCAGATACGCAGTATTTT	CASKRASEADTQYF	.	many	TRBV5-1	TRBJ2-3
TGTGCCTGGAGGCAAGGGAACACTGAAGCTTTCTTT	CAWRQGNTEAFF	.	many	TRBV30	TRBJ1-1
TGTGCTTCAGCCTCCAGCTCCTACGAGCAGTACTTC	CASASSSYEQYF	.	.	TRBV6-1	TRBJ2-7
TGTGCCAGCAGCCACAAAAAATGGGGAGGAACCAACGAGCAGTACTTC	CASSHKKWGGTNEQYF	.	.	TRBV5-4	TRBJ2-7
TGCAGTGCTAGGGTCCAGGGGAATTCCTACGAGCAGTACTTC	CSARVQGNSYEQYF	.	many	TRBV20-1	TRBJ2-7
TGTGCCAGCAGCTCAGGTGCGGGACTAGCGGGGGGCCAAGAGACCCAGTACTTC	CASSSGAGLAGGQETQYF	TRBD2	.	TRBV11-2	TRBJ2-5
TGTGCCAGCAGCGACCCTAGCGGTAGCTCCTACGAGCAGTACTTC	CASSDPSGSSYEQYF	TRBD2	many	TRBV7-2	TRBJ2-7
TGTGCCAGCAGCATCCGGACTAGCGGGACTAGCACAGATACGCAGTATTTT	CASSIRTSGTSTDTQYF	TRBD2	many	TRBV7-9	TRBJ2-3
TGCGCCAGCAGCCAGGGACTAGCATCGGATACGCAGTATTTT	CASSQGLASDTQYF	TRBD2	many	TRBV5-1	TRBJ2-3
TGTGCCAGCAGCCCGGGCCTCTCTATATCCTATGGCTACACCTTC	CASSPGLSISYGYTF	.	few	TRBV6-1	TRBJ1-2